This T cell receptor beta chain was recovered during a study of cytomegalovirus exposure and HLA in healthy donors. Study overall: Unique TCR beta sequences numbering approximately 120 million came from 150 million to 200 million T cells in an earlier analysis.

As to this clone: Antigen unknown.

This CDR3 spans 12 amino acids. Germline CDR1 and CDR2: LNHDA and SQIVND (reference sequence). V dropped 4 bases and J dropped 7 bases, with 8 bases sitting between them. PCR primers comprised 60 Vbeta and 13 Jbeta primers. TCRdb's copy holds only in-frame clones and misses some; the assay was immunoSEQ multiplex PCR. The data hold fewer than 200,000 clones, with around nine tenths observed a single time. Study findings and constraints: Altogether, around 160 TCR beta chains were recorded as cytomegalovirus-associated. As was reported, the HLA-A and HLA-B alleles of most subjects were accurately predicted from TCR beta sequences.

The sample comprised PBMCs. The chain recombines TRBV19 with TRBJ2-4; D is possibly TRBD1 (6 bases). The source is a woman younger than 45 in good health and CMV-seronegative. As DNA, the CDR3 is TGTGCCAGTAGTACCGGACAGAACATTCAGTACTTC. Translating gives CASSTGQNIQYF.